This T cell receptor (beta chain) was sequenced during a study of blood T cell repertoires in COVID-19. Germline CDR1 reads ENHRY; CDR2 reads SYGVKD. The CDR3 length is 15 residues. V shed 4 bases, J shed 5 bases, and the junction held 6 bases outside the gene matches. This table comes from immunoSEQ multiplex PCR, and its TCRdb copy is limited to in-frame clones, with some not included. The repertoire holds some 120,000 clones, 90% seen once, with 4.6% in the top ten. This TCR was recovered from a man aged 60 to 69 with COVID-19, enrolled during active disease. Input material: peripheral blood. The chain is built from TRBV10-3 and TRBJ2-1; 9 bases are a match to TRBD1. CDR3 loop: CAISARTGEDNEQFF. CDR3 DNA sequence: TGTGCCATCAGTGCCAGGACAGGGGAGGACAATGAGCAGTTCTTC.